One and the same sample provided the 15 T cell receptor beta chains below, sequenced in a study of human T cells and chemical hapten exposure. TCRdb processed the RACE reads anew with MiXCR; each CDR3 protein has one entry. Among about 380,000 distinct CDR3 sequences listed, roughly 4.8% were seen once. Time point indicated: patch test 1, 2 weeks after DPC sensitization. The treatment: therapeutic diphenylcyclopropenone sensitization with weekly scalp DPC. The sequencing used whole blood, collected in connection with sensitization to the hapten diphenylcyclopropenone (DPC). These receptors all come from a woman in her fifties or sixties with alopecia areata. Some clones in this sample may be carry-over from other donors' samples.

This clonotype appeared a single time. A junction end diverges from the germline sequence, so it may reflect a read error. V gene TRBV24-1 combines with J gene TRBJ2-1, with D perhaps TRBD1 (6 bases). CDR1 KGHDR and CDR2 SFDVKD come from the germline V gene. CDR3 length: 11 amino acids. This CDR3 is CVTSHRDEQFF. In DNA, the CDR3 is TGTGTCACCAGCCACAGGGATGAGCAGTTCTTC.

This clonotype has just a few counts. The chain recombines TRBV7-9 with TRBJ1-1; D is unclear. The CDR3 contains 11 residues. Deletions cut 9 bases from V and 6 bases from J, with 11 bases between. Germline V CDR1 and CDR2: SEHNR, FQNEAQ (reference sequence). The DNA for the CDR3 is TGTGCCAGTCACCCTTCGGCTGAAGCTTTCTTT. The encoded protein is CASHPSAEAFF.

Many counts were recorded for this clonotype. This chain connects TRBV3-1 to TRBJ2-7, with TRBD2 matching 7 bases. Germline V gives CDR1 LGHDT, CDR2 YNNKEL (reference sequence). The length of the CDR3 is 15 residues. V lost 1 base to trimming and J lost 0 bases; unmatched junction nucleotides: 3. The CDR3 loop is CASSQVGGSSYEQYF. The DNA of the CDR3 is TGTGCCAGCAGCCAAGTTGGCGGGAGCTCCTACGAGCAGTACTTC.

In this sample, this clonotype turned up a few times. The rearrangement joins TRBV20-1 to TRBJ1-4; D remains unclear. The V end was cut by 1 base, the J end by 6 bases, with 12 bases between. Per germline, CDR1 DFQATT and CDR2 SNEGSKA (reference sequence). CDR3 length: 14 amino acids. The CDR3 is CSARVHWRDEKLFF. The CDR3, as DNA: TGCAGTGCTAGAGTACATTGGAGGGATGAAAAACTGTTTTTT.

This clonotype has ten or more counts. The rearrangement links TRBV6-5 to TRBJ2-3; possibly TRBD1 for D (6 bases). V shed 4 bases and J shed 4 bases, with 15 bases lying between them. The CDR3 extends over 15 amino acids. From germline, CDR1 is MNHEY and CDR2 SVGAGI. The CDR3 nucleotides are TGTGCCAGCAGTTGGGTGCCCGAGGGGGCAGATACGCAGTATTTT. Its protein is CASSWVPEGADTQYF.

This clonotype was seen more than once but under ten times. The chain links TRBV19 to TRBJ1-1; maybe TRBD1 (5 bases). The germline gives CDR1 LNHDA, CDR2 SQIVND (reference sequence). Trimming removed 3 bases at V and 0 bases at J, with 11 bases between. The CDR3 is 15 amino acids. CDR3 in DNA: TGTGCCAGTAGTATCATCGGGGGTATGAACACTGAAGCTTTCTTT. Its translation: CASSIIGGMNTEAFF. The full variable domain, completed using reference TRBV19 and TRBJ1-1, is DGGITQSPKYLFRKEGQNVTLSCEQNLNHDAMYWYRQDPGQGLRLIYYSQIVNDFQKGDIAEGYSVSREKKESFPLTVTSAQKNPTAFYLCASSIIGGMNTEAFFGQGTRLTVV.

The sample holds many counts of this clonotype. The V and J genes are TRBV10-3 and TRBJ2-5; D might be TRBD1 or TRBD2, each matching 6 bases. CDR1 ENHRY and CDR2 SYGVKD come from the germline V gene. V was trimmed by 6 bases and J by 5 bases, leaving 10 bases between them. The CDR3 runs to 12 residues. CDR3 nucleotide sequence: TGTGCCATCAGGGGGGGCAGTGAGACCCAGTACTTC. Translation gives CAIRGGSETQYF.

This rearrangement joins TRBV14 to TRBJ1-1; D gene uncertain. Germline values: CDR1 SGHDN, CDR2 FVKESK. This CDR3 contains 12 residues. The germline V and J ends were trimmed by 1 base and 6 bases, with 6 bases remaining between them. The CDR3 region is CASSQVVPEAFF. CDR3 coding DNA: TGTGCCAGCAGCCAAGTAGTCCCTGAAGCTTTCTTT.

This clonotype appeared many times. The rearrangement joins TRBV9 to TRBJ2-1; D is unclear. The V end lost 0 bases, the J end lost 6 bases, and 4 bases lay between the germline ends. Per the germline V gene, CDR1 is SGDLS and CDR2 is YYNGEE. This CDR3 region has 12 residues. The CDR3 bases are TGTGCCAGCAGCGTAGGACCCAATGAGCAGTTCTTC. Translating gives CASSVGPNEQFF. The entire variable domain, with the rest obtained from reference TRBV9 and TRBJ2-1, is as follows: DSGVTQTPKHLITATGQRVTLRCSPRSGDLSVYWYQQSLDQGLQFLIQYYNGEERAKGNILERFSAQQFPDLHSELNLSSLELGDSALYFCASSVGPNEQFFGPGTRLTVL.

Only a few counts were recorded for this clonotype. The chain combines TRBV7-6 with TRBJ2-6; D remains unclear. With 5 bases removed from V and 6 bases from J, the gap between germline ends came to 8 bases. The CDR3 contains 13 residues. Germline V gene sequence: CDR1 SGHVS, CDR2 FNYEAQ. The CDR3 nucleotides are TGTGCCAGCAGCCCTCTCGAGGCCAACGTCCTGACTTTC. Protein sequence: CASSPLEANVLTF. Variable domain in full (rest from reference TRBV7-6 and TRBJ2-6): GAGVSQSPRYKVTKRGQDVALRCDPISGHVSLYWYRQALGQGPEFLTYFNYEAQQDKSGLPNDRFSAERPEGSISTLTIQRTEQRDSAMYRCASSPLEANVLTFGAGSRLTVL.

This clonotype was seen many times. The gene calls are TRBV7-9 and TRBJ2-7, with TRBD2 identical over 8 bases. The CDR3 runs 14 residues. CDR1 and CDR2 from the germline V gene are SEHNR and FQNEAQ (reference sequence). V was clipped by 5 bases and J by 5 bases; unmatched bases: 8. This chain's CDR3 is CASSKRPGLDEQYF. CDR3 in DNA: TGTGCCAGCAGCAAGAGGCCGGGACTAGACGAGCAGTACTTC.

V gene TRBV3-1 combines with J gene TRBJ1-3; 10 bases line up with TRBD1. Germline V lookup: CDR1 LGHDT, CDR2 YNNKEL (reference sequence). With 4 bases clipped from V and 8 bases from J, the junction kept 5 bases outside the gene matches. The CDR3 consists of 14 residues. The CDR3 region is CASSRGQGGDTIYF. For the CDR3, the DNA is TGTGCCAGCAGCCGCGGACAGGGGGGCGACACCATATATTTT.

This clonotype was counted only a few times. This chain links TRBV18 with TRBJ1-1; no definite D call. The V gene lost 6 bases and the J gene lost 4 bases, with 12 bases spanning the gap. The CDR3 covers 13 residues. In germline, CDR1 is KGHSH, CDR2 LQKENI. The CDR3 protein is CASSTMESTEAFF. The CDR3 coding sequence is TGTGCCAGCTCCACGATGGAGAGCACTGAAGCTTTCTTT.

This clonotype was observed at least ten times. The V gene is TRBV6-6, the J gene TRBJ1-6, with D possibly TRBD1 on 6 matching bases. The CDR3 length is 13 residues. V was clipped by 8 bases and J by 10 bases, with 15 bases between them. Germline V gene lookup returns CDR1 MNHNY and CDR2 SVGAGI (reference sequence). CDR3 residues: CASGLQGGSPLHF. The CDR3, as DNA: TGTGCCAGCGGACTACAGGGAGGATCACCCCTCCACTTT.

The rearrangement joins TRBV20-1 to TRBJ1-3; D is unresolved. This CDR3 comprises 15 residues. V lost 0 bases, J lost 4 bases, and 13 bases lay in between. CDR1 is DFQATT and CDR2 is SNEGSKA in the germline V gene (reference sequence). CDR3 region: CSARDQTSGGNTIYF. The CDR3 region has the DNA TGCAGTGCTAGAGATCAAACTTCTGGGGGAAACACCATATATTTT.